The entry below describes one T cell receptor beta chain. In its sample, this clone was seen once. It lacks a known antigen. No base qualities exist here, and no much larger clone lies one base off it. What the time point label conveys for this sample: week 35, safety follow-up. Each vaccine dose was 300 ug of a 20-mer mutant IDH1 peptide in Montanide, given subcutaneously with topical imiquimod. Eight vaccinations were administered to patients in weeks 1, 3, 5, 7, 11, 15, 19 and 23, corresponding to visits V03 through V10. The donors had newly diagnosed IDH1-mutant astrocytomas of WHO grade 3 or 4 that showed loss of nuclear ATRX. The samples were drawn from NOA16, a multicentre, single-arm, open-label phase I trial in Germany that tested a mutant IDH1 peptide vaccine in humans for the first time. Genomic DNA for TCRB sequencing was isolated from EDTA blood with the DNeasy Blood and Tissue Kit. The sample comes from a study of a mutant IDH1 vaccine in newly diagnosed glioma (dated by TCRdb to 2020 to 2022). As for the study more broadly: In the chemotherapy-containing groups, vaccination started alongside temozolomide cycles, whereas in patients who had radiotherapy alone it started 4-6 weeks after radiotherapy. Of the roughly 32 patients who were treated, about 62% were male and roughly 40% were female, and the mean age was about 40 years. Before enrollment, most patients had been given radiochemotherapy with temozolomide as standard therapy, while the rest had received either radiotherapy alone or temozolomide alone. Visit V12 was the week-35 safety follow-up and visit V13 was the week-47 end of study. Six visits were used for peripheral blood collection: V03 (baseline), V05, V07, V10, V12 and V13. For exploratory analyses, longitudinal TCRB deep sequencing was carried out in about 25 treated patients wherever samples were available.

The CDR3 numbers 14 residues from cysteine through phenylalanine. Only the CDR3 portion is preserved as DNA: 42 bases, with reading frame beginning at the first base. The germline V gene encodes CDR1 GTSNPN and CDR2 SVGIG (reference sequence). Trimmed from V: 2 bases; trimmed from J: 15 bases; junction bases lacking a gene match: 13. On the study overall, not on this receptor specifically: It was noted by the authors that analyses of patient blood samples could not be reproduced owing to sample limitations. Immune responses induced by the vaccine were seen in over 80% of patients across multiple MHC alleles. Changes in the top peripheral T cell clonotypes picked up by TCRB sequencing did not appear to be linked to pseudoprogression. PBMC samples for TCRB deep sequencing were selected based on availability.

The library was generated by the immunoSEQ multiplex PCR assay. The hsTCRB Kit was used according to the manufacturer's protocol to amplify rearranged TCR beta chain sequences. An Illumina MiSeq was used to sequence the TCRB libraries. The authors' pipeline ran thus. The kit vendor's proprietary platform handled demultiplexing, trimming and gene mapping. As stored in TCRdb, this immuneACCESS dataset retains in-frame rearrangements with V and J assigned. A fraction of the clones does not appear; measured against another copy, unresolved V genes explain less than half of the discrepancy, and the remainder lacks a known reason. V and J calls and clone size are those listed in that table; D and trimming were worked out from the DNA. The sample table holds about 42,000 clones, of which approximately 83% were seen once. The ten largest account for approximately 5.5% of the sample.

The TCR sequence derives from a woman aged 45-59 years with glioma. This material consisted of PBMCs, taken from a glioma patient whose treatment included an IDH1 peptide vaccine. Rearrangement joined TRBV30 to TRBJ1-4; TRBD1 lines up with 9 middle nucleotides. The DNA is TGTGCCTGGAGTTCCGGGACAGGGTTGAGGGAGGTGTTTTTT. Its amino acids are CAWSSGTGLREVFF. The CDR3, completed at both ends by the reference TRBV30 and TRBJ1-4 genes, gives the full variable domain SQTIHQWPATLVQPVGSPLSLECTVEGTSNPNLYWYRQAAGRGLQLLFYSVGIGQISSEVPQNLSASRPQDRQFILSSKKLLLSDSGFYLCAWSSGTGLREVFFGSGTQLSVL.